One T cell receptor (beta chain) is described in this entry. The data belong to a study of radiation and T cells in renal cell carcinoma. Assay used: immunoSEQ multiplex PCR; TCRdb lists only in-frame clones, some missing. This sample carries roughly 140,000 clones, 87% of them seen once, and the ten largest clones take 10% to 15%. Stated time point: blood 2 weeks post-SBRT. Described treatment: 15 Gy SBRT to primary tumor, nephrectomy 4 weeks later. Radiation-treated patients gave blood at baseline, week 2 and week 4. The germline V gene has CDR1 MNHNS and CDR2 SASEGT. V was trimmed by 2 bases and J by 8 bases, leaving 15 bases between them. The CDR3 has 14 amino acids.

The sequence came from a woman between 45 and 65 years old with renal cell carcinoma. V and J are TRBV6-1 and TRBJ1-2; TRBD1 is a possible D gene (6 bases). This sample comprised blood, obtained from a patient whose treatment included radiotherapy and nephrectomy. The CDR3 is CASSEWGLGGGYTF. The CDR3 region has the DNA TGTGCCAGCAGTGAATGGGGACTAGGGGGAGGCTACACCTTC.